These 22 T cell receptor beta chains were all obtained from the same sample, sequenced in a study of chemoradiotherapy in HPV16-positive cancers. Repertoires were generated with immunoSEQ multiplex PCR, while TCRdb's copy carries only in-frame clones and drops some. The sample lists about 15,000 clones, around 88% occurring once. The sequencing here drew on blood, taken from a patient who underwent chemoradiotherapy. Receptor source: a human donor with HPV-associated anogenital cancer.

The rearrangement uses TRBV29-1 and TRBJ2-5; 7 bases line up with TRBD1. This CDR3 region has 15 residues. V lost 6 bases to trimming and J lost 2 bases; unmatched junction nucleotides: 12. In germline, CDR1 is SQVTM, CDR2 ANQGSEA. The CDR3 sequence is CSVGSGQVRQETQYF. In nucleotides, the CDR3 is TGCAGCGTGGGGTCTGGACAGGTCCGACAAGAGACCCAGTACTTC.

This chain uses TRBV6-1 with TRBJ1-1, with 10 bases fitting TRBD1. The V and J ends lost 4 bases and 6 bases, in that order; junction bases with no gene match: 8. This CDR3 region has 15 residues. In germline, CDR1 is MNHNS, CDR2 SASEGT. The CDR3 region is CASSARDRGSPEAFF. CDR3 nucleotide sequence: TGTGCCAGCAGTGCCCGGGACAGGGGTAGCCCTGAAGCTTTCTTT.

The genes are TRBV6-1 and TRBJ2-1, with 7 bases lining up with TRBD2. From germline, CDR1 is MNHNS and CDR2 SASEGT. The CDR3 spans 16 residues. V dropped 3 bases and J dropped 10; count of bases not matched to a gene: 15. The CDR3 is CASSDLPAGFFGEQFF. CDR3 DNA: TGTGCCAGCAGTGATCTCCCAGCGGGGTTCTTCGGAGAGCAGTTCTTC.

The genes are TRBV6-1 and TRBJ1-1; 8 bases are a match to TRBD1. Trimming cost V 9 bases and J 1 base; bases outside gene matches: 10. The CDR3 length is 15 residues. CDR1 and CDR2 from the germline V gene are MNHNS and SASEGT. CDR3 in amino acids: CASNPFGTGNTEAFF. CDR3 nucleotides: TGTGCCAGTAACCCCTTCGGGACAGGGAACACTGAAGCTTTCTTT.

This sequence joins TRBV30 and TRBJ2-7; 8 nucleotides line up with TRBD2. The germline V gene encodes CDR1 GTSNPN and CDR2 SVGIG (reference sequence). The CDR3 sequence is 15 residues long. The V segment lost 0 bases and the J segment 4 bases; nucleotides outside the gene matches: 8. The CDR3 spells CAWSVGRGARYEQYF. DNA for the CDR3: TGTGCCTGGAGTGTAGGGCGGGGGGCTAGGTACGAGCAGTACTTC.

The chain joins TRBV13 to TRBJ2-3; no clear D gene. CDR1 PRHDT and CDR2 FYEKMQ come from the germline V gene (reference sequence). V lost 0 bases to trimming and J lost 5 bases, with 9 bases between them. This CDR3 spans 14 amino acids. CDR3 coding DNA: TGTGCCAGCAGCTTAGGCCAGGTGGGAGATACGCAGTATTTT. This gives the protein CASSLGQVGDTQYF.

This rearrangement joins TRBV13 to TRBJ1-2; D gene unclear. V lost 0 bases, J lost 5 bases, and 13 bases lay in between. The CDR3 is made up of 15 amino acids. Germline values: CDR1 PRHDT, CDR2 FYEKMQ (reference sequence). The CDR3 loop is CASSLGLGRWYGYTF. For the CDR3, the DNA is TGTGCCAGCAGCTTAGGCCTGGGGAGGTGGTATGGCTACACCTTC.

The CDR3 nucleotides are TGTGCCAGCAGCCAAGACGGGAGTCAAGAGACCCAGTACTTC. This sequence encodes CASSQDGSQETQYF. The rearrangement joins TRBV4-2 to TRBJ2-5; a possible D gene is TRBD2 (6 bases). Trimming shortened V by 0 bases and J by 2 bases, and 7 bases separated the two germline ends. CDR1 and CDR2 (germline): LGHNA, YNFKEQ. The CDR3 loop spans 14 amino acids.

This clone was counted a single time. The chain has TRBV13 and TRBJ2-3; 8 bases map to TRBD1. After removal of 3 bases from V and 5 bases from J, the junction contained 10 bases not matched to a gene. Per the germline V gene, CDR1 is PRHDT and CDR2 is FYEKMQ (reference sequence). The CDR3 has 16 amino acids. CDR3: CASSLGRGRFQDTQYF. The CDR3 DNA follows: TGTGCCAGCAGCTTGGGCAGGGGGCGGTTTCAAGATACGCAGTATTTT.

V and J are TRBV5-4 and TRBJ1-4, with a weak D call TRBD1 (6 bases). The CDR3 contains 15 residues. The germline V and J ends were trimmed by 4 bases and 3 bases, with 13 bases remaining between them. Germline CDR1 reads SGHNT; CDR2 reads YYREEE (reference sequence). CDR3 DNA sequence: TGTGCCAGCAGCGGGCCGGGGACACCTAATGAAAAACTGTTTTTT. Translating it yields CASSGPGTPNEKLFF.

The V and J genes are TRBV9 and TRBJ2-7; D may be TRBD2 (6 bases). The CDR3 is made up of 15 amino acids. Germline values: CDR1 SGDLS, CDR2 YYNGEE. The V end was cut by 2 bases, the J end by 4 bases, with 16 bases between. The CDR3 bases are TGTGCCAGCAGCGTGGCGGGACTTTCAACGTACGAGCAGTACTTC. It yields the protein CASSVAGLSTYEQYF.

The chain joins TRBV4-1 to TRBJ1-5; D is ambiguous. This CDR3 is 18 amino acids long. Germline V gives CDR1 MGHRA, CDR2 YSYEKL. Trimming cost V 4 bases and J 0 bases, with 19 bases left between them. The CDR3 here is CASSLHPFGGYSNQPQHF. In nucleotides, the CDR3 is TGCGCCAGCAGCCTACACCCTTTCGGTGGTTATAGCAATCAGCCCCAGCATTTT.

This rearrangement joins TRBV29-1 to TRBJ2-5, with TRBD1 as a possible D gene (6 bases). Between the trimmed V and J ends, which lost 7 bases and 4 bases, there was a span of 13 bases. The CDR3 length is 12 residues. Germline V lookup: CDR1 SQVTM, CDR2 ANQGSEA. This chain's CDR3 is CSASGVGETQYF. The CDR3 coding sequence is TGCAGCGCCTCAGGGGTGGGAGAGACCCAGTACTTC. Full variable domain (remainder filled in from reference TRBV29-1 and TRBJ2-5): SAVISQKPSRDICQRGTSLTIQCQVDSQVTMMFWYRQQPGQSLTLIATANQGSEATYESGFVIDKFPISRPNLTFSTLTVSNMSPEDSSIYLCSASGVGETQYFGPGTRLLVL.

The chain carries TRBV7-2 and TRBJ2-1; no firm D call. The V and J ends lost 4 bases and 3 bases respectively, with 13 bases between them. The CDR3 sequence is 15 residues long. The germline V gene encodes CDR1 SGHTA and CDR2 FQGNSA. The CDR3 region has the DNA TGTGCCAGCAGCTCGAGCCGCGTACACTACAATGAGCAGTTCTTC. Translation gives CASSSSRVHYNEQFF.

This sequence joins TRBV21-1 and TRBJ2-5; the DNA was not compared with TRBD2, the D call given in the table. TRBV21-1 is a pseudogene. The CDR3 spans 14 residues. CDR3 loop: CATQSGYGGETQYF. The CDR3 DNA is TGTGCCACCCAATCAGGGTACGGGGGAGAGACCCAGTACTTC.

The V and J genes are TRBV7-2 and TRBJ1-3; no definite D call. Per the germline V gene, CDR1 is SGHTA and CDR2 is FQGNSA. Trimming shortened V by 2 bases and J by 0 bases, and 8 bases separated the two germline ends. This CDR3 spans 15 amino acids. The CDR3 nucleotides read TGTGCCAGCAGCTTACGGGGTGACTCTGGAAACACCATATATTTT. Translated: CASSLRGDSGNTIYF.

The chain joins TRBV5-6 to TRBJ1-1; no firm D call. The CDR3 is made up of 13 amino acids. The germline V gene has CDR1 SGHDT and CDR2 YYEEEE. Trimming removed 4 bases at V and 1 base at J, with 8 bases between. CDR3 nucleotides: TGTGCCAGCAGCGCCCCCGGGAACACTGAAGCTTTCTTT. It specifies CASSAPGNTEAFF.

The rearrangement links TRBV28 to TRBJ2-5; weak D call: TRBD2 (5 bases). The CDR3 runs to 13 residues. Trimming removed 10 bases at V and 2 bases at J, with 14 bases between. CDR1 MDHEN and CDR2 SYDVKM come from the germline V gene. The CDR3, as DNA: TGTGCCATCCGGGCCTCGGGGCAAGAGACCCAGTACTTC. It translates to CAIRASGQETQYF. Complete variable domain (other parts from reference TRBV28 and TRBJ2-5): DVKVTQSSRYLVKRTGEKVFLECVQDMDHENMFWYRQDPGLGLRLIYFSYDVKMKEKGDIPEGYSVSREKKERFSLILESASTNQTSMYLCAIRASGQETQYFGPGTRLLVL.

V gene TRBV10-1 combines with J gene TRBJ2-1; 11 bases align to TRBD2. Germline values: CDR1 WNHNN, CDR2 SYGVQD (reference sequence). Germline trimming cut 8 bases from V and 5 bases from J; bases unmatched to any gene: 2. The CDR3 consists of 13 residues. The CDR3 loop reads CASGTSGNNEQFF. The DNA of the CDR3 is TGCGCCAGCGGGACTAGCGGAAACAATGAGCAGTTCTTC.

The J gene is TRBJ2-7, the V gene TRBV10-3; 9 bases align to TRBD2. Germline lookup yields CDR1 ENHRY and CDR2 SYGVKD. The CDR3 extends over 15 amino acids. Trimming took 3 bases from V and 4 from J; bases not matched to a gene: 7. The CDR3 region is CAISDPQRGAYEQYF. The CDR3 DNA follows: TGTGCCATCAGTGACCCCCAGCGGGGGGCTTACGAGCAGTACTTC.

V is TRBV28 and J is TRBJ1-1; D gene uncertain. Germline-derived CDR1 and CDR2 are MDHEN and SYDVKM. The V end was cut by 3 bases, the J end by 6 bases, with 11 bases between. The length of the CDR3 is 13 residues. CDR3 nucleotides: TGTGCCAGCAGTTTCCAAAACCTGGCTGAAGCTTTCTTT. It encodes CASSFQNLAEAFF.

The chain couples TRBV2 to TRBJ1-4; weak D call: TRBD1 (5 bases). Germline V gives CDR1 SNHLY, CDR2 FYNNEI. The CDR3 runs 15 residues. V dropped 1 base and J dropped 8 bases, with 14 bases sitting between them. The CDR3 spells CASSEVGRATEKLFF. CDR3 in DNA: TGTGCCAGCAGTGAAGTGGGACGAGCTACCGAAAAACTGTTTTTT.